This entry lists 9 T cell receptor beta chains sequenced from one sample in a study of shared clonotypes between healthy human individuals (dated by TCRdb to the early 2020s). Library construction relied on the immunoSEQ multiplex PCR assay. This immuneACCESS table, as held by TCRdb, lists in-frame sequences with V and J called but not all clones. Of the missing ones, under half trace to an unresolved V gene in checked studies; the others have no known cause. The sample table contains about 690,000 clones; only one count was recorded for less than 95% of them. Together, the top ten hold roughly 36% of the sample. The sample was memory CD8+ T cells from PBMCs. This specimen's cell subset or site label, interpreted: CD45RO+ cells pooled with CCR7-negative TemRA cells. The receptors stem from a man aged 18 to 30 in good health. Some clones in this sample may be carry-over from other donors' samples.

V is TRBV27 and J is TRBJ2-2; either TRBD1 or TRBD2 may supply D (6 bases each). V was pared by 5 bases and J by 3 bases, with 19 bases between. The CDR3 is 17 amino acids. Looked up from germline, CDR1 is MNHEY and CDR2 is SMNVEV (reference sequence). CDR3 bases: TGTGCCAGCAGTCCAAAGCGGAGGGGGGACTACACCGGGGAGCTGTTTTTT. This codes for CASSPKRRGDYTGELFF.

The CDR3 coding sequence is TGTGCCAGCAGCTTGCTAGCGGGAGAACCCCATGAGCAGTTCTTC. Encoded protein: CASSLLAGEPHEQFF. The V gene is TRBV7-3, the J gene TRBJ2-1, with 10 bases identical to TRBD2. The CDR3 is 15 residues long. CDR1 is SGHTA and CDR2 is FQGTGA in the germline V gene. The V gene end was trimmed by 3 bases and the J gene end by 8 bases; junction bases not matched to a gene: 7.

The chain carries TRBV6-5 and TRBJ2-7, with D possibly matching TRBD1 (6 bases). V dropped 5 bases and J dropped 3 bases, with 11 bases sitting between them. This CDR3 contains 13 residues. Germline assignment: CDR1 MNHEY and CDR2 SVGAGI. The CDR3 DNA sequence: TGTGCCAGCAGTACCCGGGACAACTACGAGCAGTACTTC. It codes for CASSTRDNYEQYF.

This rearrangement joins TRBV7-9 to TRBJ2-1, with D unclear. V lost 1 base to trimming and J lost 12 bases, with 16 bases between them. Germline V gene data show CDR1 as SEHNR and CDR2 as FQNEAQ (reference sequence). The length of the CDR3 is 14 residues. This CDR3 reads CASSLVAAPQWQFF. DNA for the CDR3: TGTGCCAGCAGCTTAGTCGCAGCCCCGCAATGGCAGTTCTTC.

V gene TRBV7-8 combines with J gene TRBJ2-3; TRBD2 might be the D (6 bases). V gave up 2 bases and J gave up 1 base, with 10 bases separating them. CDR1 SGHVS and CDR2 FQNEAQ come from the germline V gene. The CDR3 is 15 amino acids. The CDR3 nucleotides read TGTGCCAGCAGCTTAAGCCTAGCGCGCACAGATACGCAGTATTTT. This encodes CASSLSLARTDTQYF.

V is TRBV10-2 and J is TRBJ2-1; TRBD2 matches 7 bases. CDR3 length equals 11 residues. Germline V gene data show CDR1 as WSHSY and CDR2 as SAAADI. The J segment lost 10 bases and the V segment lost 5 bases, leaving 2 bases of the junction unmatched. The CDR3 DNA reads as TGCGCCAGCAGTTTACTAGCGGAGCAGTTCTTC. Translating it yields CASSLLAEQFF.

The rearrangement links TRBV18 to TRBJ1-2; tentative D call: TRBD1 (5 bases). This CDR3 has 16 amino acids. Trimming shortened V by 9 bases and J by 1 base, and 21 bases separated the two germline ends. Germline lookup yields CDR1 KGHSH and CDR2 LQKENI. This CDR3 reads CASLGVNSPINYGYTF. The CDR3 DNA is TGTGCCAGTCTAGGGGTCAACTCCCCGATTAACTATGGCTACACCTTC.

The chain joins TRBV11-3 to TRBJ2-1; 7 bases align to TRBD2. Looked up from germline, CDR1 is SGHNT and CDR2 is YENEEA. The CDR3 has 18 amino acids. Losses at the gene ends were 4 bases for V and 0 bases for J; bases not matched to a gene: 12. Written as DNA, the CDR3 is TGTGCCAGCAGCTCCGACCCCACTAGCGCGCGCTCCTACAATGAGCAGTTCTTC. This codes for CASSSDPTSARSYNEQFF.

The chain carries TRBV13 and TRBJ2-7; 9 bases match TRBD1. Germline loops: CDR1 PRHDT, CDR2 FYEKMQ (reference sequence). The CDR3 contains 14 residues. Germline trimming cut 5 bases from V and 3 bases from J; bases unmatched to any gene: 5. The CDR3 coding sequence is TGTGCCAGCAGCCCCGGGACAGGGTACTACGAGCAGTACTTC. Translated: CASSPGTGYYEQYF.